Listed below are T cell receptor beta chains from one sample, sequenced in a study of blood T cell repertoires in COVID-19. TCRdb's copy holds only in-frame clones and misses some; the assay was immunoSEQ multiplex PCR. The sample holds under 200,000 clones, around 87% seen once. The specimen was peripheral blood. All receptors derive from a woman of 80 years or more in a cohort sampled during active or convalescent COVID-19. CDR3s include the opening cysteine and the closing phenylalanine or tryptophan. A D gene is named only where the DNA matches it firmly. Expanded clones get a size class; other rows say once, few or many, or leave the size out.

v_gene	len	j_gene	d_gene	abundance	CDR3nt	CDR3aa
TRBV29-1	10	TRBJ2-1	-	-	TGCAGCGTTGGAGACAATGAGCAGTTCTTC	CSVGDNEQFF
TRBV5-4	15	TRBJ2-1	-	-	TGTGCCAGCAGCTTGTCTCCAGTGGCCTACAATGAGCAGTTCTTC	CASSLSPVAYNEQFF
TRBV5-6	15	TRBJ1-1	TRBD1	-	TGTGCCAGCAGCTCATTGACAGGGGTGAACACTGAAGCTTTCTTT	CASSSLTGVNTEAFF
TRBV19	15	TRBJ1-5	-	-	TGTGCCAGTCAGCAAAACAGGGAACACAATCAGCCCCAGCATTTT	CASQQNREHNQPQHF
TRBV28	13	TRBJ1-5	-	once	TGTGCCAGCAGGAATGGGGGGAATCAGCCCCAGCATTTT	CASRNGGNQPQHF
TRBV11-2	17	TRBJ1-3	TRBD1	-	TGTGCCAGCAGCTTCTCCGGGACAGGGACTGGTGGAAACACCATATATTTT	CASSFSGTGTGGNTIYF
TRBV9	15	TRBJ2-1	TRBD2	-	TGTGCCAGCAGCGTAGCAAGCGGGAATGGTAATGAGCAGTTCTTC	CASSVASGNGNEQFF
TRBV9	16	TRBJ2-3	TRBD2	-	TGTGCCAGCAGCACCCTAGCGGGGGCGGGCACAGATACGCAGTATTTT	CASSTLAGAGTDTQYF
TRBV7-8	15	TRBJ1-5	TRBD1	-	TGTGCCAGCAGCTTGGGACAGTATAGCAATCAGCCCCAGCATTTT	CASSLGQYSNQPQHF
TRBV15	15	TRBJ1-1	TRBD1	-	TGTGCCACCAGCAGACCACAGGGGTCGGGGACTGAAGCTTTCTTT	CATSRPQGSGTEAFF
TRBV6-2/TRBV6-3	15	TRBJ1-2	TRBD1	-	TGTGCCAGCAGTCCACTACGACAGGGACCCTATGGCTACACCTTC	CASSPLRQGPYGYTF
TRBV29-1	11	TRBJ1-1	-	-	TGCAGCGCTGGGGGGGGTACTGAAGCTTTCTTT	CSAGGGTEAFF
TRBV19	16	TRBJ1-1	-	-	TGTGCCAGTAGTATCGACAGGCCCTCTGTGAACACTGAAGCTTTCTTT	CASSIDRPSVNTEAFF
TRBV2	12	TRBJ1-2	-	-	TGTGCCAGCGGGACAAAGAACTATGGCTACACCTTC	CASGTKNYGYTF
TRBV9	15	TRBJ2-5	TRBD2	-	TGTGCCAGCAGCGTAGCGAACGGGAGGGGAGAGACCCAGTACTTC	CASSVANGRGETQYF
TRBV6-2/TRBV6-3	15	TRBJ2-3	TRBD1	-	TGTGCCAGCAGTTACTCGGGACAGGGCGCAGATACGCAGTATTTT	CASSYSGQGADTQYF
TRBV5-1	14	TRBJ1-1	-	few	TGCGCCAGCAGCACCCTCGGGAGAGACACTGAAGCTTTCTTT	CASSTLGRDTEAFF
TRBV3-1/TRBV3-2	14	TRBJ2-3	-	-	TGTGCCAGCAGCACGCGGGGCCCCACAGATACGCAGTATTTT	CASSTRGPTDTQYF
TRBV28	15	TRBJ1-1	TRBD1	-	TGTGCCAGCAGTTTATGGACAGGGGGGAACACTGAAGCTTTCTTT	CASSLWTGGNTEAFF
TRBV4-1	15	TRBJ2-5	-	-	TGCGCCAGCAGCCCGAAATTTGGTCCCGGGGAGACCCAGTACTTC	CASSPKFGPGETQYF
TRBV19	13	TRBJ1-3	-	-	TGTGCCAGCATAGGAGGAGCTGGAAACACCATATATTTT	CASIGGAGNTIYF
TRBV9	15	TRBJ2-2	-	-	TGTGCCAGCAGCGTAGCCGGGGGTGGGGCCGGGGAGCTGTTTTTT	CASSVAGGGAGELFF
TRBV30	16	TRBJ2-3	-	-	TGTGCCTGGAGTGTAAGGCTAGCGATTAGCACAGATACGCAGTATTTT	CAWSVRLAISTDTQYF